This T cell receptor (beta chain) was identified during a study of T cells in Graves' hyperthyroidism and ophthalmopathy. The investigators amplified TCR beta CDR3 regions from RNA transcripts. RT-PCR in the first round (using the HTBI primer set) targeted the TCR CDR3. One entry per CDR3 protein, called by TCRdb with MiXCR from the multiplex PCR reads. The sample lists approximately 620,000 distinct CDR3 sequences; approximately 15% were seen once. The CDR3 loop spans 14 amino acids. Germline V lookup: CDR1 LGHDT, CDR2 YNNKEL (reference sequence). Trimming removed 1 base at V and 5 bases at J, with 9 bases between.

This sequence was found in a woman between 40 and 55 years old with Graves' ophthalmopathy. Sequences were obtained from blood. V gene TRBV3-1 combines with J gene TRBJ1-5; possibly TRBD1 for D (5 bases). Here the CDR3 reads CASSQGQFDQPQHF. The CDR3 nucleotides read TGTGCCAGCAGCCAAGGACAGTTCGATCAGCCCCAGCATTTT. Drawing the rest from reference TRBV3-1 and TRBJ1-5, the complete variable domain is DTAVSQTPKYLVTQMGNDKSIKCEQNLGHDTMYWYKQDSKKFLKIMFSYNNKELIINETVPNRFSPKSPDKAHLNLHINSLELGDSAVYFCASSQGQFDQPQHFGDGTRLSIL.